This TCR beta chain was sequenced for a study of cytomegalovirus exposure and HLA in healthy donors (TCRdb year 2017). About the investigation overall: An earlier analysis of 587 of the donors reported 250 to 300 Gb of sequence data and 100 million to 120 million unique TCR beta sequences obtained from approximately 180 million T cells. About 300 gigabases of sequencing data and approximately 91 million unique TCR sequences made up an early release that covered around 640 HLA-typed donors. Of the approximately 370 genotyped donors, 65% to 90% were placed in the genetic ancestry cluster associated with self-reported Caucasian donors. The aim of the study was to test whether cataloging public T cell receptors could identify signatures of past pathogen exposure. Using immunosequencing, the study profiled T cell repertoires from 666 subjects and related those repertoires to cytomegalovirus serostatus. Besides the first cohort of roughly 700 subjects, a separate validation cohort made up of around 120 different subjects was used. The study combined high-throughput TCR immunosequencing, statistical association of individual TCRs with disease status, and machine learning to predict cytomegalovirus infection status. A later analysis re-examined previously published TCR beta repertoires from more than 550 donors and added high-resolution HLA genotyping to investigate patterns of TCR occurrence. In the later analysis, no new phenotypic data were used to find candidate immune exposures; instead, reliance was placed on TCR beta sequences and their occurrence across donors. To decide whether each TCR beta V gene segment behaved as functional or pseudogenic, an earlier analysis of approximately 600 of the donors relied on high-throughput TCR beta sequencing. Alongside the repertoire data, information on donor age, sex, ethnicity and CMV serostatus was compiled. Genome-wide SNP genotypes for about 55% of the roughly 670 donors were used in a later genetic analysis, which treated that subset as a discovery cohort. Every repertoire in the discovery cohort had been generated on one and the same sequencing platform. HLA typing included class I and class II loci at four-digit resolution. Typing coverage varied by locus: about 629-630 donors for A, B, C, DRB1 and DQB1; roughly 500 for DQA1; more than 600 for DPA1; roughly 470 for DPB1. A handful of DR-DQ haplotypes were handled as single units for association and clustering because linkage in the cohort was strong. Among under 450 genotyped donors of the cohort, an average of around 240,000 unique TCR beta nucleotide sequences were sequenced per donor, around 18% of them non-productive. General conclusions and limits of the study: A total of fewer than 200 TCR beta chains were listed by the study as associated with cytomegalovirus. A later genetic analysis reported fewer N-insertions in productive TCRs among donors in an Asian-associated ancestry cluster than the roughly 700-donor mean. The cohort was sequenced for TCR beta chains only, and without alpha or paired-chain data the features that could be detected were limited. Most TCR sequences were observed very rarely across donors, whereas some public TCRs were present in many individuals. Roughly 17 rarely observed V segments, including chromosome 9 orphons, were excluded from the earlier analysis of 550 to 700 of the donors because counts were too low. Immune exposure information for the cohort was limited to CMV serostatus. An association between a missense DCLRE1C variant and V-gene and J-gene trimming of TCR beta chains was found in a later genetic analysis and replicated in an independent cohort. A cluster of highly shared sequence variants was judged likely to represent a technical artifact of the sequencing pipeline. Because the 87-base-pair reads could not distinguish some IMGT-functional V segments, including TRBV6-2 and TRBV6-3, those segments were excluded. HLA typing was unavailable for some donors at each locus, so association tests used only the typed subset. Specific HLA alleles were associated with around 18,000 TCR beta sequences at a false discovery rate of 0.05 in a later analysis. The classifier was reported to diagnose cytomegalovirus status with high specificity and sensitivity in both the original and validation cohorts. Compared with equally common non-associated chains, HLA-associated TCR beta chains in a later analysis were more clonally expanded and had lower generation probabilities. Sequencing depth was assumed to be roughly uniform across donors in the presence/absence analyses, though that assumption may not hold. An earlier analysis of approximately 570 of the donors showed that most TCR beta V segments appeared in productive rearrangements either about 87% or about 30% of the time, which broadly matched IMGT annotations. The authors suggested that the approach could potentially be generalized to other disease states and immunological phenotypes. Correlated functional status among segregating V segments might be attributable to linkage disequilibrium, but an unknown experimental factor could not be ruled out. According to a later analysis, TCR association rates differed among HLA loci, with DRB1 alleles showing the most associated TCRs and HLA-C alleles showing the fewest. In a later analysis, several top co-occurrence clusters were reported to appear linked to parvovirus B19, influenza, CMV and Epstein-Barr virus. According to a later analysis, most CMV-associated TCR beta chains appeared to be HLA-restricted, and the HLA associations seemed to be driven largely by CMV exposure. A few of the identified cytomegalovirus-associated TCR beta chains were confirmed in vitro to be specific for cytomegalovirus antigens. A further reported finding was that TCR beta sequences accurately predicted the HLA-A and HLA-B alleles for most subjects in the first cohort. When HLA alleles, especially DR and DQ, strongly co-occurred, TCR associations were difficult to assign to individual alleles.

The cohort consisted of 650 to 700 healthy bone marrow donors. All cohort members were sampled while nominally healthy, although unrecorded immune exposures were likely present. The donor was CMV seropositive and was included in the group of 270 or so seropositive cohort members. Each donor provided a peripheral blood sample, and peripheral blood mononuclear cells were used for TCR beta sequencing. The Qiagen DNeasy Blood Extraction Kit was used to extract genomic DNA from the blood cell samples. The receptor library was made with the immunoSEQ multiplex PCR assay. For the multiplex PCR, a mixture combining 60 forward primers for TCR Vbeta segments and 13 reverse primers for TCR Jbeta segments was used. The CDR3 region of rearranged TCR beta genes was amplified from genomic DNA by a multiplex PCR assay. The Illumina HiSeq System was used to sequence the amplified TCR beta libraries as 87-base-pair reads. In the source study's methods: In a later analysis, around 80 million unique TCR beta chains were counted across the approximately 670 repertoires, and approximately 11 million of these chains were shared by at least two donors. To remove PCR and sequencing errors, raw reads were error-corrected and collapsed into unique sequences using a nearest-neighbor algorithm that merged closely related sequences. V, D and J gene segments were assigned by aligning CDR3 sequences to IMGT reference sequences. For a sequence to be retained, a match of at least six nucleotides was required to both a V gene segment and a J gene segment. Rearrangements were called productive when the CDR3 lacked stop codons and stayed in frame with V and J; all others were non-productive. CDR3 was defined by IMGT convention, running from the second conserved V-encoded cysteine to the conserved J-encoded phenylalanine. Sequences without an unambiguous match to a single V gene segment were excluded from the earlier analysis of about 600 of the donors. In an earlier analysis of more than 500 of the donors, a V segment was called functional when productive rearrangements were above 56.7%, and segregating when the standard deviation between donors exceeded 5%. A statistical classification framework was built to diagnose cytomegalovirus status from the catalog of TCR beta chain sequences. In a later analysis, TCR nucleotide sequences were compared against IMGT/GENE-DB human TR gene sequences so that V and J genes could be assigned. The TCRdist pipeline was used in a later analysis to assign CDR3 sequences and most-parsimonious VDJ recombination scenarios. In a later analysis, each TCR beta chain was defined by its CDR3 amino acid sequence together with its V-gene family, and reads without a unique V-gene family were excluded. To address suspected cross-contamination and a sequencing artifact, a later analysis removed some 620 highly shared, low-generation-probability nucleotide sequences. In a later analysis, a clonal expansion index for each public chain was calculated from normalized within-repertoire ranks of inferred template counts. Generation probabilities in a later analysis came from a VDJ recombination model fitted to out-of-frame rearrangements, and those results were checked against IGoR. A later analysis scored TCR-TCR, TCR-HLA and TCR-CMV co-occurrence with hypergeometric tests, applying a repertoire-size bias correction to TCR pairs. False discovery rates were estimated in a later analysis by permuting HLA or CMV assignments 20 times. In a later analysis, co-occurring TCRs were grouped using DBSCAN, and TCRdist sequence similarity was added for clustering within HLA-allele-positive subsets. Co-occurrence clustering excluded repertoires with fewer than 30,000 or more than 120,000 public chains, plus five with anomalous nucleotide sharing. Held by TCRdb, this immuneACCESS table contains in-frame sequences only and omits some clones. Under half of the omission traces to an unresolved V gene where checked; the cause of the rest is unknown. V, J and clone size derive from that table, while D and trimming were established from the DNA sequence. Counted in this sample were 240,000 or so clones; about 80% of them appeared once. The ten largest clonotypes hold more than 5% of the sample.

Sequences MNHEY (CDR1) and SVGAGI (CDR2) are obtained from the germline V gene. Counted from cysteine to phenylalanine, this CDR3 has 14 amino acids. The retained sequence is limited to the CDR3, 42 bases, with the frame set at the first base. For this chain, trimming is 4 bases at the V end and 0 bases at the J end, and the number of junction bases without a gene match is 0. As concerns this clone: It has no known antigen specificity. Base qualities are missing; no much larger clone stands one base away.

The sequence joins TRBV6-5 to TRBJ1-2; TRBD1 aligns with 9 central bases. This clonotype was sampled from a woman aged 40 to 50 in good health and CMV-seropositive. Sequenced material: PBMCs. This receptor carries the CDR3 CASSWTGANYGYTF. The nucleotide sequence is given as TGTGCCAGCAGTTGGACAGGGGCTAACTATGGCTACACCTTC.